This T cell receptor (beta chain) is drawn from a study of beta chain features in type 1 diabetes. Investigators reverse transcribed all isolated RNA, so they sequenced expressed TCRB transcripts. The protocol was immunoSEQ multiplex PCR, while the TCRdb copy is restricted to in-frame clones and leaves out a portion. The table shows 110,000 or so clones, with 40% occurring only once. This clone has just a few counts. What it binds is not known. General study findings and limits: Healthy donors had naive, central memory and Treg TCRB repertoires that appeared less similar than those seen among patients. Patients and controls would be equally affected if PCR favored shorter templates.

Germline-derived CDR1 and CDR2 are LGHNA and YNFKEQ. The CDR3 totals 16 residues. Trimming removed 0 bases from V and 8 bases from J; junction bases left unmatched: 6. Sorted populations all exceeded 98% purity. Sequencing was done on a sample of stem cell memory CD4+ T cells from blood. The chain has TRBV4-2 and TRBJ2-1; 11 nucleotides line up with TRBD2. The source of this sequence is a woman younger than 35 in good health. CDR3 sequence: CASSQDPPLAGDEQFF. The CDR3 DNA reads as TGTGCCAGCAGCCAAGATCCTCCACTAGCGGGAGATGAGCAGTTCTTC.